The 19 T cell receptor beta chains reported below all come from one sample, sequenced in a study of molecular identifiers for immune sequencing clone quantification. Using its own MiXCR run on the PCR reads, TCRdb lists one record per CDR3 protein. Among about 640,000 distinct CDR3 sequences, approximately 20% were seen once, and the ten largest hold about 0.9%. Material for sequencing was naive CD8+ T cells from blood, with Jurkat cell RNA spiked in. Documented subset: FACS-sorted CD8+CD4-CCR7+CD45RA+ naive T cells. The receptors come from a human donor in good health. Some libraries in this study had Jurkat cell RNA spiked in.

The sample holds one count of this clonotype. This likely comes from a read error, as the CDR3 has no conserved phenylalanine or tryptophan at its end. The chain carries TRBV24-1 and TRBJ1-3, with D possibly matching TRBD1 (5 bases). The CDR3 has 17 residues. CDR1 is KGHDR and CDR2 is SFDVKD in the germline V gene. Deletions cut 4 bases from V and 0 bases from J, with 15 bases between. The CDR3 loop reads CATSDSVGGSSGNTIYS. DNA for the CDR3: TGTGCCACCAGTGACTCAGTCGGGGGAAGCTCTGGAAACACCATATATTCT.

In regard to this clonotype: One end of the junction fails to match germline, which may point to a read error. The genes are TRBV6-2 or TRBV6-3 and TRBJ2-1; D tentatively reads TRBD1 or TRBD2 (5 bases each). The germline gives CDR1 MNHEY, CDR2 SVGEGT. This CDR3 contains 12 residues. CDR3 sequence (DNA): TGTGCCAGCAGTCACGGGGCGAATGAGCAGTCCTTC. Its translation: CASSHGANEQSF.

Only a few counts were recorded for this clonotype. This CDR3 is CASSQNDRGGTEAFF. CDR3 nucleotide sequence: TGCGCCAGCAGCCAGAACGACAGGGGAGGGACTGAAGCTTTCTTT. V gene TRBV4-1 combines with J gene TRBJ1-1; 8 nucleotides match TRBD1. The CDR3 totals 15 residues. The V segment lost 3 bases and the J segment 5 bases; nucleotides outside the gene matches: 8. In germline, CDR1 is MGHRA, CDR2 YSYEKL.

This clonotype was counted ten times or more. The chain is built from TRBV6-1 and TRBJ1-1; perhaps TRBD1 as D (6 bases). The CDR3 is 14 amino acids. Trimming pared 8 bases from V and 2 bases from J, leaving 15 bases between. Germline CDR1 MNHNS, CDR2 SASEGT. The CDR3 sequence: CASGQPDSNTEAFF. For the CDR3, the DNA is TGTGCCAGCGGCCAACCGGACAGTAACACTGAAGCTTTCTTT.

This clonotype was observed at least ten times. The V gene is TRBV24-1, the J gene TRBJ2-3, with TRBD2 as a possible D gene (5 bases). CDR3 length: 15 residues. Trimming stripped 5 bases from V and 0 bases from J, with 11 bases between. The germline CDR1 and CDR2 sequences are KGHDR and SFDVKD. CDR3 sequence reads: CATSATDSSTDTQYF. In DNA form, the CDR3 reads TGTGCCACCAGTGCGACGGACTCTAGCACAGATACGCAGTATTTT.

Ten or more counts support this clonotype. The V gene is TRBV12-3 or TRBV12-4, the J gene TRBJ2-5, with D unresolved. CDR3 length: 14 residues. Trimming cost V 3 bases and J 2 bases, with 10 bases left between them. CDR3 coding DNA: TGTGCCAGCAGTTTTGTTAGGGCTCAAGAGACCCAGTACTTC. It translates to CASSFVRAQETQYF.

This clonotype was detected ten times or more. This rearrangement joins TRBV4-1 to TRBJ1-1, with D perhaps TRBD1 (5 bases). The CDR3 length is 14 residues. Trimming stripped 3 bases from V and 7 bases from J, with 15 bases between. Germline-derived CDR1 and CDR2 are MGHRA and YSYEKL. CDR3 DNA sequence: TGCGCCAGCAGCCATCAAGGAGGGGTACTTGAAGCTTTCTTT. Translated: CASSHQGGVLEAFF.

This chain joins TRBV7-9 and TRBJ1-2; D call uncertain. This CDR3 is built from 13 residues. With 2 bases removed from V and 6 bases from J, the gap between germline ends came to 10 bases. Germline CDR1 reads SEHNR; CDR2 reads FQNEAQ (reference sequence). The CDR3 region is CASSLSGYDGYTF. For the CDR3, the DNA is TGTGCCAGCAGCTTAAGTGGTTACGATGGCTACACCTTC.

This clonotype occurred many times. V and J are TRBV19 and TRBJ1-1, with D unclear. Trimming stripped 6 bases from V and 1 base from J, with 12 bases between. The germline V gene has CDR1 LNHDA and CDR2 SQIVND (reference sequence). This CDR3 is 14 amino acids long. In DNA, the CDR3 is TGTGCCAGTAGCTACCACGTCCAGAACACTGAAGCTTTCTTT. It specifies CASSYHVQNTEAFF.

A word on this clonotype: This may be a read error: a much more frequent sequence differs by one nucleotide. The rearrangement links TRBV19 to TRBJ2-3; possibly TRBD2 for D (5 bases). There are 13 residues in the CDR3. Trimming took 7 bases from V and 2 from J, leaving 10 bases between them. CDR1 is LNHDA and CDR2 is SQIVND in the germline V gene (reference sequence). The CDR3 sequence: CASKDGVTDTQYF. CDR3 sequence (DNA): TGTGCCAGTAAGGACGGGGTCACAGATACGCAGTATTTT.

This clonotype was counted many times. This chain links TRBV28 with TRBJ1-6; D remains unclear. The CDR3 spans 14 residues. Trimming cost V 5 bases and J 14 bases, with 19 bases left between them. CDR1 is MDHEN and CDR2 is SYDVKM in the germline V gene. CDR3 amino acids: CASSPQRPILSLHF. The DNA of the CDR3 is TGTGCCAGCAGTCCCCAGCGTCCGATCTTGTCCCTCCACTTT.

With respect to this clonotype: The final CDR3 position lacks the conserved phenylalanine or tryptophan, pointing to a likely read error. The chain carries TRBV11-2 and TRBJ2-1; 12 bases line up with TRBD2. V was clipped by 5 bases and J by 8 bases; unmatched bases: 4. This CDR3 region has 14 residues. Germline CDR1 SGHAT, CDR2 FQNNGV. The CDR3 region is CASSELAGGDEQFL. DNA of the CDR3: TGTGCCAGCAGCGAACTAGCGGGGGGCGATGAGCAGTTCCTC.

This clonotype appeared many times. This chain links TRBV7-2 with TRBJ1-1; possible D gene TRBD1, 6 bases. The CDR3 is made up of 13 amino acids. V lost 5 bases, J lost 8 bases, and 15 bases lay in between. CDR1 SGHTA and CDR2 FQGNSA come from the germline V gene. As DNA, the CDR3 is TGTGCCAGCAGCCCTAACAGGGTAGGCGAAGCTTTCTTT. Its protein product is CASSPNRVGEAFF. The full variable domain, in which reference TRBV7-2 and TRBJ1-1 provide the parts outside the CDR3, is GAGVSQSPSNKVTEKGKDVELRCDPISGHTALYWYRQSLGQGLEFLIYFQGNSAPDKSGLPSDRFSAERTGGSVSTLTIQRTQQEDSAVYLCASSPNRVGEAFFGQGTRLTVV.

This clonotype has more than one count but fewer than ten. The genes are TRBV3-1 and TRBJ1-1, with 7 bases fitting TRBD1. This CDR3 spans 15 amino acids. CDR1 and CDR2 (germline): LGHDT, YNNKEL (reference sequence). V shed 1 base and J 0 bases; nucleotides not matched to a gene: 2. CDR3 sequence reads: CASSQVQGMNTEAFF. CDR3 in DNA: TGTGCCAGCAGCCAAGTACAGGGGATGAACACTGAAGCTTTCTTT.

This clonotype was seen a few times. A read error may be the cause here, since a much bigger clone is one base away. V and J are TRBV12-3 or TRBV12-4 and TRBJ1-1; D is ambiguous. The CDR3 runs 12 residues. Trimming cost V 4 bases and J 4 bases, with 7 bases left between them. The CDR3 spells CASSSRITEAFF. CDR3 in DNA: TGTGCCAGCAGTTCGAGGATCACTGAAGCTTTCTTT.

As regards this clonotype: This could be a read error, since a much larger clone is one nucleotide away. The rearrangement links TRBV29-1 to TRBJ2-5; D may be TRBD2 (6 bases). Deletions cut 5 bases from V and 5 bases from J, with 21 bases between. The CDR3 has 15 amino acids. Germline loops: CDR1 SQVTM, CDR2 ANQGSEA. CDR3 in amino acids: CSVRGSSREGETQYF. In DNA form, the CDR3 reads TGCAGCGTTAGGGGCAGTTCGCGGGAAGGGGAGACCCAGTACTTC. Together with reference TRBV29-1 and TRBJ2-5, the CDR3 gives the full variable domain: SAVISQKPSRDICQRGTSLTIQCQVDSQVTMMFWYRQQPGQSLTLIATANQGSEATYESGFVIDKFPISRPNLTFSTLTVSNMSPEDSSIYLCSVRGSSREGETQYFGPGTRLLVL.

This clonotype was counted many times. This chain uses TRBV9 with TRBJ2-3; D possibly uses TRBD1 or TRBD2 (5 bases each). This CDR3 has 16 amino acids. Trimming cost V 2 bases and J 2 bases, with 15 bases left between them. Per the germline V gene, CDR1 is SGDLS and CDR2 is YYNGEE. The CDR3 bases are TGTGCCAGCAGCGTGGCCTTTGCCGGGACCACAGATACGCAGTATTTT. The encoded protein is CASSVAFAGTTDTQYF. The full variable domain, its missing parts supplied by reference TRBV9 and TRBJ2-3, is DSGVTQTPKHLITATGQRVTLRCSPRSGDLSVYWYQQSLDQGLQFLIQYYNGEERAKGNILERFSAQQFPDLHSELNLSSLELGDSALYFCASSVAFAGTTDTQYFGPGTRLTVL.

This clonotype was detected many times. The rearrangement uses TRBV4-3 and TRBJ2-5; 9 bases line up with TRBD2. The CDR3 contains 15 residues. The V and J ends lost 3 bases and 2 bases, in that order; junction bases with no gene match: 4. Per the germline V gene, CDR1 is LGHNA and CDR2 is YSLEER. CDR3 region: CASSQRLADQETQYF. The DNA of the CDR3 is TGCGCCAGCAGCCAGCGACTAGCGGATCAAGAGACCCAGTACTTC.

This clonotype was recorded at least ten times. The CDR3 region is CASTTTGLAWSGANVLTF. The CDR3 DNA reads as TGTGCCAGCACCACGACAGGACTAGCTTGGTCCGGGGCCAACGTCCTGACTTTC. The gene calls are TRBV12-3 or TRBV12-4 and TRBJ2-6; 8 bases are shared with TRBD2. This CDR3 region has 18 residues. J lost 4 bases, V lost 7 bases, and 15 bases had no gene match.